This TCR beta chain was retrieved from a study of cytomegalovirus exposure and HLA in healthy donors. Study-wide results and limits: Donor immune exposure was known only as CMV serostatus. Among the most significant clusters, several appeared linked to common viral pathogens in a later analysis.

This clone was seen once. Its antigen is still unknown. A multiplex PCR was run with 60 Vbeta primers and 13 Jbeta primers. Measured with immunoSEQ multiplex PCR; TCRdb has only the in-frame clones, and not every one. The sample holds some 160,000 clones, around 88% seen once. Nominally healthy donors provided the samples, though records likely missed some immune exposures. Germline V gene data show CDR1 as SGHRS and CDR2 as YFSETQ. V gave up 1 base and J gave up 4 bases, with 6 bases separating them. The CDR3 covers 14 residues. This TCR came from a woman aged 18 to 35 in good health and CMV-seronegative. The rearrangement links TRBV5-1 to TRBJ1-6; D perhaps matches TRBD1 (6 bases). The sequencing sample was made of PBMCs. The CDR3 sequence: CASSLTGYNSPLHF. The DNA for the CDR3 is TGCGCCAGCAGCTTGACAGGGTATAATTCACCCCTCCACTTT.